This entry features one T cell receptor beta chain sequence. Source study methods: From reference gene primer amplification, estimates of nucleated cell counts were derived. The protocol was immunoSEQ multiplex PCR, while the TCRdb copy is restricted to in-frame clones and leaves out a portion. D and trimming come from the DNA, and the V and J calls and clone size come from that table. The sample has 290,000 or so clones; over 75% are singletons. Trimming left V 5 bases short and J 2 bases short, with 15 bases between. The CDR3 runs to 14 residues. CDR1 and CDR2 from the germline V gene are GTSNPN and SVGIG (reference sequence). The data belong to a study of blood T cell repertoires in COVID-19. As for the study in general: Spain, Italy and the United States supplied samples that represented acute and convalescent COVID-19.

This chain joins TRBV30 and TRBJ1-2, with D tentatively TRBD1 (5 bases). The sample was peripheral blood. The sequence was collected from a man aged 50-59 years with active or convalescent COVID-19. The CDR3 DNA reads as TGTGCCTGGTTGCGACAGACGAAGAACTATGGCTACACCTTC. As protein: CAWLRQTKNYGYTF.